These T cell receptor beta chains were read from a single sample in a study of T cell clonotyping in hematopoietic cell transplantation. Clones were read by immunoSEQ multiplex PCR, and TCRdb kept only the in-frame ones, dropping some. The sample records approximately 7,000 clones, 37% being singletons. The sequenced sample was peripheral blood mononuclear cells, obtained 30 days after allogeneic stem cell transplant. The receptors stem from a female patient in her 60s who had an allogeneic stem cell transplant, so the T cells may come from the graft donor. Some clones in this sample may be carry-over from other donors' samples. CDR3s leave out the opening cysteine and the closing phenylalanine or tryptophan.

v_call: TRBV28; cdr3_aa: ASTGAEDTQY
v_call: TRBV30; cdr3_aa: AWRQGRGGYT
v_call: TRBV4-1; cdr3_aa: ASSPDQGMLETQY
v_call: TRBV28; cdr3_aa: ASTPRKQQAF
v_call: TRBV5-1; cdr3_aa: ASSRDRDIETQY
v_call: TRBV30; cdr3_aa: AWSGGLEGEQF
v_call: TRBV4-1; cdr3_aa: ASSQGATGNSPLH
v_call: TRBV29-1; cdr3_aa: SVEDYERGADPIETQY
v_call: TRBV29-1; cdr3_aa: SDSGRADTQY
v_call: TRBV27; cdr3_aa: ASRGLAGVGAYEQY
v_call: TRBV7-2; cdr3_aa: ASSTDRVFDGYT
v_call: TRBV7-2; cdr3_aa: ASSATSGRGHEQF
v_call: TRBV30; cdr3_aa: AWRPPGTGVFHT
v_call: TRBV6-4; cdr3_aa: ASSEGSSGANVLT
v_call: TRBV9; cdr3_aa: ASSATEPYEQY
v_call: TRBV9; cdr3_aa: ASSVDSRTSGSDEQY
v_call: TRBV6-6; cdr3_aa: ASTRTDTQY
v_call: TRBV6-6; cdr3_aa: ASRQAGQGSNQPQH
v_call: TRBV30; cdr3_aa: AWSVQGSQPQH
v_call: TRBV30; cdr3_aa: AWAWAGGPNTEAF
v_call: TRBV2; cdr3_aa: ASSALGYEQY
v_call: TRBV4-3; cdr3_aa: ASSQRTGGHTIY
v_call: TRBV30; cdr3_aa: AWSVESRPEAF
v_call: TRBV30; cdr3_aa: AWRKGLSNQPQH
v_call: TRBV30; cdr3_aa: AWSAPPGSLSNQPQH